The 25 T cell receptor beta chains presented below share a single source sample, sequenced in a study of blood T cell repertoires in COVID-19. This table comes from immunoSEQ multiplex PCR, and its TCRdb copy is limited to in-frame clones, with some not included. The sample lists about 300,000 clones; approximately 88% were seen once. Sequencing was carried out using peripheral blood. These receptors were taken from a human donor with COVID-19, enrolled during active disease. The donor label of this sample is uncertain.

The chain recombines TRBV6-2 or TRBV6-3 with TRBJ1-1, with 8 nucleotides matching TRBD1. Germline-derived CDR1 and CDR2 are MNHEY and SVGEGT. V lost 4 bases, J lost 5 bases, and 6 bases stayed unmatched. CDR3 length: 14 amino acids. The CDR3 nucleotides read TGTGCCAGCAGTTTTACAGGGGGAGGAACTGAAGCTTTCTTT. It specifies CASSFTGGGTEAFF.

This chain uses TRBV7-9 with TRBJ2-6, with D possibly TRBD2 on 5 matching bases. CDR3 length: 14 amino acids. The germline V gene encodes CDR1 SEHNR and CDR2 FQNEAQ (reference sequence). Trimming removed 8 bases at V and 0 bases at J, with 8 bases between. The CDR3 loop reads CASPGSSGANVLTF. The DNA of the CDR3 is TGTGCCAGCCCGGGGAGCTCTGGGGCCAACGTCCTGACTTTC.

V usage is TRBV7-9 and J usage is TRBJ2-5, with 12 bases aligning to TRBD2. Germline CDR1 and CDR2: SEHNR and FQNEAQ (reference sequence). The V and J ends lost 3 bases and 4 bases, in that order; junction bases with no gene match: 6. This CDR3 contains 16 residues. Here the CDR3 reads CASSFPTSGSRETQYF. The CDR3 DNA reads TGTGCCAGCAGCTTCCCGACTAGCGGGAGTCGAGAGACCCAGTACTTC. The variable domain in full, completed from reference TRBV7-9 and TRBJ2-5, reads DTGVSQNPRHKITKRGQNVTFRCDPISEHNRLYWYRQTLGQGPEFLTYFQNEAQLEKSRLLSDRFSAERPKGSFSTLEIQRTEQGDSAMYLCASSFPTSGSRETQYFGPGTRLLVL.

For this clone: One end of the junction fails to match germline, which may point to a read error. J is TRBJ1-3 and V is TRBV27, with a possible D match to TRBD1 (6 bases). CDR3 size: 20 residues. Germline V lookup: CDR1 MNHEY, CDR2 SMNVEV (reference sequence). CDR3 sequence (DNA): TGTGCCAGCAGCTTATACCGGCCGGACCCGGACAGAGGCTCTGGAAACACCATATATTTT. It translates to CASSLYRPDPDRGSGNTIYF.

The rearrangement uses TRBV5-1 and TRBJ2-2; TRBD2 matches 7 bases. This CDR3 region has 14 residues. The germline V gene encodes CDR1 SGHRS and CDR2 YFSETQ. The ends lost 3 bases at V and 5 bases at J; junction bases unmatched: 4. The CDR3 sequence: CASSSSSGTGELFF. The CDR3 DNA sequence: TGCGCCAGCAGCTCGAGTAGCGGGACCGGGGAGCTGTTTTTT.

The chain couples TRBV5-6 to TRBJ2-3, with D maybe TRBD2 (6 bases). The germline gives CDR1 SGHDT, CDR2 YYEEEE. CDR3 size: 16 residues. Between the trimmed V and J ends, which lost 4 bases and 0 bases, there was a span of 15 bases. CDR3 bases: TGTGCCAGCAGCCTCTTTAGCGGCTTTAGCACAGATACGCAGTATTTT. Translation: CASSLFSGFSTDTQYF.

The CDR3 protein is CASRGDSYNSPLHF. CDR3 nucleotide sequence: TGTGCCAGCAGGGGGGACAGCTATAATTCACCCCTCCACTTT. V and J are TRBV2 and TRBJ1-6; the match to TRBD1 covers 7 bases. V shed 6 bases and J 3 bases; nucleotides not matched to a gene: 2. The CDR3 runs 14 residues. CDR1 is SNHLY and CDR2 is FYNNEI in the germline V gene.

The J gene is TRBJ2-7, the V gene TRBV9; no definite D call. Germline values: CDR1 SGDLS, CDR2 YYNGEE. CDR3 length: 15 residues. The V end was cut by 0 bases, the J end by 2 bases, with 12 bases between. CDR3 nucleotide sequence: TGTGCCAGCAGCGTAGACTCCAGGTCGACCTACGAGCAGTACTTC. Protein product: CASSVDSRSTYEQYF.

The CDR3 bases are TGTGCCAGCAGCCCAGGACAGGTAAGGTACAATGAGCAGTTCTTC. Protein product: CASSPGQVRYNEQFF. V and J are TRBV3-1 (or the pseudogene TRBV3-2) and TRBJ2-1; 7 bases match TRBD1. Germline trimming cut 4 bases from V and 4 bases from J; bases unmatched to any gene: 7. This CDR3 region has 15 residues. CDR1 is LGHDT, CDR2 YNNKEL, per germline (reference sequence).

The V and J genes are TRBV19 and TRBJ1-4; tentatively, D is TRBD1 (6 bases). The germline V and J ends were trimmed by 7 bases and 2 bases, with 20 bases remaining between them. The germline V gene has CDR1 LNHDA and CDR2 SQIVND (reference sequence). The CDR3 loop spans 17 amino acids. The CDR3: CASNDGGHRGTNEKLFF. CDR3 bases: TGTGCCAGTAACGACGGGGGGCACCGGGGGACTAATGAAAAACTGTTTTTT.

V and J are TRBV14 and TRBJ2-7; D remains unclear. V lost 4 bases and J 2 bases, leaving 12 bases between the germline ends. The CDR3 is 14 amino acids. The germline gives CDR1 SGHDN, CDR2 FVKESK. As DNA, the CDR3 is TGTGCCAGCAGCCTCCAGCAGGATACCTACGAGCAGTACTTC. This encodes CASSLQQDTYEQYF.

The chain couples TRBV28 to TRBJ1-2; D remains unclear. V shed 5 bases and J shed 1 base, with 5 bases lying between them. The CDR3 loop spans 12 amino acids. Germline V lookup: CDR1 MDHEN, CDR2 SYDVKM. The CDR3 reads CASSLRNYGYTF. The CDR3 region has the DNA TGTGCCAGCAGTCTGCGTAACTATGGCTACACCTTC.

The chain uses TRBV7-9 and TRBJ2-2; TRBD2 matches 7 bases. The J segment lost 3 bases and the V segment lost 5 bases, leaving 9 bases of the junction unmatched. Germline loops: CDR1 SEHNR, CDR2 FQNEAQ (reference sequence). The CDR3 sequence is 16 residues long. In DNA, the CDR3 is TGTGCCAGCAGCCCTACCGGGGCGGGAGACACCGGGGAGCTGTTTTTT. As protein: CASSPTGAGDTGELFF.

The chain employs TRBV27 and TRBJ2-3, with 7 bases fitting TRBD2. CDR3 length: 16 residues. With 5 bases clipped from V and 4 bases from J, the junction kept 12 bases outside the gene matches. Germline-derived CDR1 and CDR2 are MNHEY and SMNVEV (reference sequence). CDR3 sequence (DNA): TGTGCCAGCAGTCCTCAGCCCGGGGGGAGGGCAGATACGCAGTATTTT. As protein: CASSPQPGGRADTQYF.

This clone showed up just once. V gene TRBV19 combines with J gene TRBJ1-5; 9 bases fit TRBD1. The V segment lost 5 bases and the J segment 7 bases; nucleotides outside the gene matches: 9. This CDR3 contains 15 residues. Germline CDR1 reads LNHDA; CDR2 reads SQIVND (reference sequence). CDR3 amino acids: CASSVNRGQGQPQHF. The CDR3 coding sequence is TGTGCCAGTAGTGTCAACAGGGGGCAGGGCCAGCCCCAGCATTTT.

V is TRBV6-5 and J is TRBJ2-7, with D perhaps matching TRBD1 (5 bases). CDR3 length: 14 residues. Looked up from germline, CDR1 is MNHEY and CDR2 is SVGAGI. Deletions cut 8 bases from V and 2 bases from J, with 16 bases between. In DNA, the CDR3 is TGTGCCAGCTCGATCGGAACGGACACCTACGAGCAGTACTTC. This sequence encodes CASSIGTDTYEQYF.

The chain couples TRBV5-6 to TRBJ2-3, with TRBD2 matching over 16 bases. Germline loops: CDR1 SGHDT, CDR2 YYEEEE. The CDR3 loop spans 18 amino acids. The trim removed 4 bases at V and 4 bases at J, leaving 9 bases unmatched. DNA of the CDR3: TGTGCCAGCAGCCGTCCCGGGACTAGCGGGAGGGCCTCAGATACGCAGTATTTT. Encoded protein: CASSRPGTSGRASDTQYF.

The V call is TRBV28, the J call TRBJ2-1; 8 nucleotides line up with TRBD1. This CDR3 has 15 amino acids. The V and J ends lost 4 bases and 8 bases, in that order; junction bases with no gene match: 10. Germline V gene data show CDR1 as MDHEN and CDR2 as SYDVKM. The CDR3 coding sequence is TGTGCCAGCAGTTATTCGGGACAGGCGAGACATGAGCAGTTCTTC. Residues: CASSYSGQARHEQFF. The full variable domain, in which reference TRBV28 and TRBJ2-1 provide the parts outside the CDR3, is DVKVTQSSRYLVKRTGEKVFLECVQDMDHENMFWYRQDPGLGLRLIYFSYDVKMKEKGDIPEGYSVSREKKERFSLILESASTNQTSMYLCASSYSGQARHEQFFGPGTRLTVL.

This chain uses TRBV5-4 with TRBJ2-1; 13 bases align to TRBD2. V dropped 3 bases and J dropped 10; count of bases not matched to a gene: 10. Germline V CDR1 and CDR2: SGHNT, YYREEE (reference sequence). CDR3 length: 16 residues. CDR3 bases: TGTGCCAGCAGCTGGGAGAGGACTAGCGGGAGATGGGAGCAGTTCTTC. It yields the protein CASSWERTSGRWEQFF.

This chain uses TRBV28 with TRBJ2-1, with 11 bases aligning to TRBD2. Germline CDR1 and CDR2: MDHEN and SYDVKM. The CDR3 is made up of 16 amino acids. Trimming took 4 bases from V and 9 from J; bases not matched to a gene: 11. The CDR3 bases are TGTGCCAGCAGTTCTCCCGGGACTAGCGGCCTCAGTGAGCAGTTCTTC. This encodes CASSSPGTSGLSEQFF.

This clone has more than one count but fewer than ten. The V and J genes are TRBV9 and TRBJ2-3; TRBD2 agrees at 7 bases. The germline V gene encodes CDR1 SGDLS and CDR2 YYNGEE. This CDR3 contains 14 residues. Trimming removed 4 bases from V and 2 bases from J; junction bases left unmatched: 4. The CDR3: CASSFGLDTDTQYF. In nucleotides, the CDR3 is TGTGCCAGCAGCTTCGGACTAGACACAGATACGCAGTATTTT.

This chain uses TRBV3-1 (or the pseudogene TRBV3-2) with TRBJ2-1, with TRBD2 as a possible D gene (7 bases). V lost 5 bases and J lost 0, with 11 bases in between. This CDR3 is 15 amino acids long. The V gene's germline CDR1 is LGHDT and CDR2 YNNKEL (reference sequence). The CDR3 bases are TGTGCCAGCAGCAGGGGGGGGAGCTCCTACAATGAGCAGTTCTTC. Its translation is CASSRGGSSYNEQFF.

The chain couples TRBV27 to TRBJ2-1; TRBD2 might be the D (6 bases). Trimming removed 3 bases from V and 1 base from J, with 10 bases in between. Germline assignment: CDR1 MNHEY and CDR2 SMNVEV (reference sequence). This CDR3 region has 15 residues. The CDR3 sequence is CASSFRDSSYNEQFF. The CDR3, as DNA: TGTGCCAGCAGTTTCCGGGACTCATCCTACAATGAGCAGTTCTTC.

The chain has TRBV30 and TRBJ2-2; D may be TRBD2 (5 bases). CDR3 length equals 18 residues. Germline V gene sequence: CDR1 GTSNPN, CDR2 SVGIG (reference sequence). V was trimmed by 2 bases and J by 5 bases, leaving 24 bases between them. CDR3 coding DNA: TGTGCCTGGAGTAAGGCAAGGACTTGGAACTATGATACCGGGGAGCTGTTTTTT. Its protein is CAWSKARTWNYDTGELFF.

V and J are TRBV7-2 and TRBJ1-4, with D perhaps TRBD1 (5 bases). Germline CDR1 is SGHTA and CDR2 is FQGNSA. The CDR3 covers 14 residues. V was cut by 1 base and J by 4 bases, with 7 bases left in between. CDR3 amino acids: CASSLDQGNEKLFF. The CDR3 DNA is TGTGCCAGCAGCTTAGATCAGGGTAATGAAAAACTGTTTTTT.